The 8 T cell receptor beta chains below come from one sample, sequenced in a study of T-cell memory formation after mild COVID-19. TCRdb analysed the 5' RACE reads with MiXCR anew, one entry per CDR3 protein. Altogether 85,000 to 120,000 distinct CDR3 sequences are present, around 12% being singletons, with the ten largest covering roughly 27%. Sequences were obtained from PBMCs or a T cell subset sorted from them (not recorded which). Receptor source: an adult woman who had mild COVID-19 (a few samples of this study predate the infection). Cell type and time point are not known.

This clonotype has a handful of counts. This chain joins TRBV7-2 and TRBJ2-1; 9 nucleotides align to TRBD2. Germline V lookup: CDR1 SGHTA, CDR2 FQGNSA. V gave up 5 bases and J gave up 1 base; unmatched junction bases: 6. The CDR3 is 16 residues long. The CDR3: CASSGGLALSYNEQFF. The DNA for the CDR3 is TGTGCCAGCAGCGGGGGACTAGCCCTTTCCTACAATGAGCAGTTCTTC.

The CDR3 is CASILGLFTDTQYF. CDR3 bases: TGTGCCAGTATCCTGGGACTCTTCACAGATACGCAGTATTTT. The chain has TRBV19 and TRBJ2-3; the D gene is possibly TRBD2 (6 bases). This CDR3 has 14 residues. CDR1 is LNHDA and CDR2 is SQIVND in the germline V gene (reference sequence). Trimming removed 7 bases at V and 2 bases at J, with 13 bases between.

This clonotype was seen only a few times. The chain employs TRBV9 and TRBJ1-1, with 7 bases that match TRBD1. The germline V gene has CDR1 SGDLS and CDR2 YYNGEE. J gave up 3 bases and V 4 bases, and 0 bases lay outside the gene matches. This CDR3 comprises 12 residues. In nucleotides, the CDR3 is TGTGCCAGCAGCACAGGGGACACTGAAGCTTTCTTT. Translated, it gives CASSTGDTEAFF.

In its sample, this clonotype was seen a few times. The CDR3 nucleotides read TGTGCCAGCAGTCTCTGGCGGGAGGGGTCCTACGAGCAGTACTTC. Amino acid sequence: CASSLWREGSYEQYF. The chain joins TRBV12-3 or TRBV12-4 to TRBJ2-7; 9 nucleotides agree with TRBD2. This CDR3 is 15 amino acids long. The V gene end was trimmed by 5 bases and the J gene end by 1 base; junction bases not matched to a gene: 6.

This clonotype was seen only a few times. The chain recombines TRBV5-1 with TRBJ2-1, with D perhaps TRBD1 (6 bases). V lost 6 bases and J lost 7, with 11 bases in between. Germline V gene sequence: CDR1 SGHRS, CDR2 YFSETQ. This CDR3 region has 12 residues. The CDR3 nucleotides are TGCGCCAGCACGGACAGACAAAATGAGCAGTTCTTC. This encodes CASTDRQNEQFF.

The chain recombines TRBV20-1 with TRBJ2-3; the match to TRBD2 covers 9 bases. Germline V lookup: CDR1 DFQATT, CDR2 SNEGSKA (reference sequence). The ends lost 2 bases at V and 3 bases at J; junction bases unmatched: 15. The CDR3 is made up of 18 amino acids. The CDR3 protein is CSARLYASGTQRTDTQYF. The CDR3 DNA reads TGCAGTGCTAGATTATACGCTAGCGGGACCCAGAGGACAGATACGCAGTATTTT.

This clonotype was counted between two and nine times. CDR3: CSATRFRVNTEAFF. The CDR3 region has the DNA TGCAGTGCTACCAGATTCAGGGTGAACACTGAAGCTTTCTTT. The chain uses TRBV20-1 and TRBJ1-1; the D gene is possibly TRBD1 (5 bases). Trimming stripped 4 bases from V and 0 bases from J, with 12 bases between. This CDR3 comprises 14 residues. Looked up from germline, CDR1 is DFQATT and CDR2 is SNEGSKA (reference sequence).

V usage is TRBV7-8 and J usage is TRBJ2-7, with no clear D. V shed 1 base and J shed 5 bases, with 12 bases lying between them. The CDR3 extends over 14 amino acids. CDR1 is SGHVS and CDR2 is FQNEAQ in the germline V gene. The CDR3 DNA is TGTGCCAGCAGCTTAGTCAGTGTTCCGGACGAGCAGTACTTC. Translated: CASSLVSVPDEQYF.